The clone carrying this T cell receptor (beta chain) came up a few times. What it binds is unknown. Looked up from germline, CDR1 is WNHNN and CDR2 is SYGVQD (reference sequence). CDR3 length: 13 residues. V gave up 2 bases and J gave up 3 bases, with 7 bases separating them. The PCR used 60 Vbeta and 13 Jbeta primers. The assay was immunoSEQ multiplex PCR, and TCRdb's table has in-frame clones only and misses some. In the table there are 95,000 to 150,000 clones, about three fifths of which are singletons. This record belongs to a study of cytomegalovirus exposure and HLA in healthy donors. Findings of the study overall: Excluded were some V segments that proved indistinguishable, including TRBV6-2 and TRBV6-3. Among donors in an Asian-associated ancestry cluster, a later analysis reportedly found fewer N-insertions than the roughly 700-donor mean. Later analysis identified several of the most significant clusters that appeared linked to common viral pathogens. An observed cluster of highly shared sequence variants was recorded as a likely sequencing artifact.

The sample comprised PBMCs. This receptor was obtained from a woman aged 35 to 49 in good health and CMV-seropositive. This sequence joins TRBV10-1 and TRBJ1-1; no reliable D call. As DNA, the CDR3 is TGCGCCAGCAGTGAGGGAGGTGACACTGAAGCTTTCTTT. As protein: CASSEGGDTEAFF.